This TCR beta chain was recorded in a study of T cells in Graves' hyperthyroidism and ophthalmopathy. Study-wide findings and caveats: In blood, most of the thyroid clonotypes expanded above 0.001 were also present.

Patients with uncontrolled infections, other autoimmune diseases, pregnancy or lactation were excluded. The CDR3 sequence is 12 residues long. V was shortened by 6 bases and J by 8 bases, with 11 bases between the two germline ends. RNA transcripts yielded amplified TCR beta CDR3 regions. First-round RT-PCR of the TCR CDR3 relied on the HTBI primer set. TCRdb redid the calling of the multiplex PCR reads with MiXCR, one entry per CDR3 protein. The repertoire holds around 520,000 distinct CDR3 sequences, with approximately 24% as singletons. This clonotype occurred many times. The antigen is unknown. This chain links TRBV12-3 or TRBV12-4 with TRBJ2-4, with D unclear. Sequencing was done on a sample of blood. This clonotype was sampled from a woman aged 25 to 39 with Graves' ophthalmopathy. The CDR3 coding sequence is TGTGCCAGCAGACGCGAACCCCACATTCAGTACTTC. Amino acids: CASRREPHIQYF.